This T cell receptor beta chain was sequenced for a study of T cell responses to AZD1222 COVID-19 vaccine (dated by TCRdb to 2020 to 2022). Regarding the study in general: AZD1222 recipients given second doses at about 4 weeks or at about 12 weeks were pooled, since spike-specific TCR depth and breadth were not found to differ between the two schedules. TCR sequencing covered fewer than 250 trial participants: nearly 210 given two doses of AZD1222 and some 25 given two doses of MenACWY control vaccine. Trial participants were enrolled by age into 18-55, 56-69 and 70-plus year subgroups, with approximately 160, 26 and 62 TCR-sequenced participants respectively.

As for this clone: Its cognate antigen has yet to be identified. Base qualities were left out, and no much larger clone turns up one base away.

V lost 5 bases and J lost 4 bases, and the count of bases not matched to a germline gene is 7. Its CDR3 holds 15 amino acids, cysteine through phenylalanine. Only the CDR3 region is kept as DNA, spanning 45 bases read in frame from base 1. According to the germline V gene, CDR1 reads SGHAT and CDR2 reads FQNNGV. The sample's time point, from its label and the paper: baseline before first vaccination. Samples from vaccinated people were obtained from the UK trials COV001 and COV002, which included a single-blind randomized controlled phase 2/3 trial of AZD1222 (ChAdOx1 nCoV-19) in healthy adults. For TCRbeta chain sequencing, PBMC samples were collected from trial participants at day 0 and at day 28 after the second dose. General findings and caveats noted by the study authors: Conclusions about previously exposed vaccinees are limited, since just five or six AZD1222 recipients were seropositive for SARS-CoV-2 at baseline. The vaccine-associated CD4 TCRs covered the entire spike protein, and the dominant responses fell in regions 160-218 and 743-854. Nearly half of unique spike-specific TCRs reportedly recognized epitopes outside regions mutated in the B.1.351 and B.1.1.7 variants. Spike-specific TCR breadth and depth rose significantly after two AZD1222 doses compared with day 0 and with MenACWY recipients. Participants were mostly white British, with more females than males. The authors suggested clonal diversity may have been underestimated. The 56-69-year group was small, and its depth increase did not reach significance, likely because of low power. Because no day 14 peak-response samples were available, the repertoires could be characterized only after the peak T cell response.

The CDR3 regions of human TCRbeta chains were subjected to immunosequencing. In the authors' own workflow: Repertoire TCRs were checked for matches against a reference library of SARS-CoV-2-specific TCRs that had been generated using the MIRA antigen-specificity platform. Breadth was defined as the fraction of unique TCRs that were SARS-CoV-2-associated. Depth was defined as the fraction of total T cells that were SARS-CoV-2-associated. Using the MIRA data, each spike-specific TCR was mapped to the spike region that the TCR reacts to and placed in a CD4 or CD8 class. Log10-transformed breadth and depth values were compared by one-way ANOVA with Sidak's multiple comparisons tests. TCRdb carries this immuneACCESS record with in-frame sequences only. Its versions omit some clonotypes, under half of them owing to an unresolved V gene in the studies checked, with the rest unexplained. The V and J calls and the clone size are those of that table, but D and trimming were determined from the DNA. The sample includes fewer than 200,000 clones, with about 87% observed a single time. Around 6.4% of the sample lies in the top ten.

The sequences come from peripheral blood, collected on day 0 of AZD1222 vaccination. The TCR comes from an adult in good health. The rearrangement combines TRBV11-2 with TRBJ2-7; TRBD1 fits 11 bases in the junction. DNA sequence: TGTGCCAGCAGCCAACGGACAGGGGGCATGTACGAGCAGTACTTC. It translates to CASSQRTGGMYEQYF. Here the CDR3 is joined to the reference TRBV11-2 and TRBJ2-7 genes, and the full variable domain is: EAGVAQSPRYKIIEKRQSVAFWCNPISGHATLYWYQQILGQGPKLLIQFQNNGVVDDSQLPKDRFSAERLKGVDSTLKIQPAKLEDSAVYLCASSQRTGGMYEQYFGPGTRLTVT.